The 19 T cell receptor beta chains below come from one sample, sequenced in a study of shared clonotypes between healthy human individuals. Here immunoSEQ multiplex PCR was the method, and the copy in TCRdb shows in-frame clones only, minus some. The repertoire holds about 2.4 million clones, 85% to 95% seen once, with over 0.12% in the top ten. Sequenced: naive CD4+ T cells sorted from blood. Stated subset: CD45RA+ positively selected. The receptors were gathered from a man younger than 30 in good health.

The J gene is TRBJ2-5, the V gene TRBV4-3; D may be TRBD1 or TRBD2 (5 bases each). Trimming cost V 1 base and J 2 bases, with 17 bases left between them. This CDR3 is built from 17 residues. CDR1 is LGHNA and CDR2 is YSLEER in the germline V gene. The DNA of the CDR3 is TGCGCCAGCAGCCAAGGATGGGGCGGAGGATTTCAAGAGACCCAGTACTTC. This translates into CASSQGWGGGFQETQYF.

J is TRBJ2-5 and V is TRBV6-1; 9 bases fit TRBD1. Germline V gene sequence: CDR1 MNHNS, CDR2 SASEGT. This CDR3 spans 16 amino acids. V trimming: 0 bases; J trimming: 4 bases; junction bases outside the gene matches: 6. CDR3 coding DNA: TGTGCCAGCAGTGAAGCGCGGGACAGGGTAAGAGAGACCCAGTACTTC. Translation gives CASSEARDRVRETQYF.

The chain has TRBV28 and TRBJ1-1, with D unclear. Trimming took 3 bases from V and 5 from J, leaving 7 bases between them. The CDR3 spans 12 residues. The germline V gene has CDR1 MDHEN and CDR2 SYDVKM. The CDR3 DNA reads as TGTGCCAGCAGTTTTAAAGGGACTGAAGCTTTCTTT. Protein sequence: CASSFKGTEAFF.

The chain combines TRBV11-2 with TRBJ2-3, with 8 nucleotides matching TRBD2. The CDR3 totals 15 residues. Germline V gene data show CDR1 as SGHAT and CDR2 as FQNNGV. After removal of 2 bases from V and 6 bases from J, the junction contained 7 bases not matched to a gene. Written as DNA, the CDR3 is TGTGCCAGCAGCTTAAACGGGAGGGTCAGGGATACGCAGTATTTT. This gives the protein CASSLNGRVRDTQYF.

This rearrangement joins TRBV27 to TRBJ1-1, with D unresolved. CDR1 is MNHEY and CDR2 is SMNVEV in the germline V gene (reference sequence). CDR3 length: 14 residues. The V end lost 6 bases, the J end lost 0 bases, and 11 bases lay between the germline ends. Here the CDR3 DNA reads TGTGCCAGCAGGGAAACAGCAGTGAACACTGAAGCTTTCTTT. Its protein product is CASRETAVNTEAFF.

This CDR3 reads CASSLVVFLGASYEQYF. In DNA, the CDR3 is TGTGCCAGCAGCTTAGTCGTGTTCTTGGGGGCGTCGTACGAGCAGTACTTC. This chain uses TRBV7-6 with TRBJ2-7, with D possibly matching TRBD1 (6 bases). The CDR3 length is 17 residues. V dropped 1 base and J dropped 4 bases, with 20 bases sitting between them. Germline CDR1 reads SGHVS; CDR2 reads FNYEAQ.

The chain recombines TRBV5-6 with TRBJ1-4; 9 bases are shared with TRBD1. J was trimmed by 8 bases and V by 1 base; bases with no gene match: 9. The CDR3 spans 16 residues. Germline V gene lookup returns CDR1 SGHDT and CDR2 YYEEEE. This chain's CDR3 is CASSLLQGAPGEKLFF. The CDR3 bases are TGTGCCAGCAGCTTGTTACAGGGGGCGCCCGGGGAAAAACTGTTTTTT.

In regard to this clone: Additional DNA sequences in this sample encode the identical CDR3. V is TRBV30 and J is TRBJ1-5, with a possible D match to TRBD1 (6 bases). The CDR3 spans 14 residues. V lost 1 base and J 2 bases, leaving 9 bases between the germline ends. Germline CDR1 and CDR2: GTSNPN and SVGIG (reference sequence). The CDR3 region is CAWSGRTGNQPQHF. The DNA for the CDR3 is TGTGCCTGGAGTGGACGGACAGGCAATCAGCCCCAGCATTTT.

The V gene is TRBV10-3, the J gene TRBJ2-7; D gene ambiguous. Germline-derived CDR1 and CDR2 are ENHRY and SYGVKD. CDR3 length: 11 residues. V dropped 6 bases and J dropped 3 bases, with 6 bases sitting between them. This CDR3 is CAISQIYEQYF. The CDR3 DNA is TGTGCCATCAGCCAGATCTACGAGCAGTACTTC.

This clone was observed a single time. The rearrangement uses TRBV10-3 and TRBJ2-2; D remains unclear. Deletions cut 5 bases from V and 4 bases from J, with 11 bases between. Germline CDR1 and CDR2: ENHRY and SYGVKD. This CDR3 contains 14 residues. The CDR3 DNA reads as TGTGCCATCAGTTCTACGGCAGGCACCGGGGAGCTGTTTTTT. This encodes CAISSTAGTGELFF.

This sequence joins TRBV19 and TRBJ1-3, with no clear D. The CDR3 is 14 residues long. The V gene lost 9 bases and the J gene lost 0 bases, with 12 bases spanning the gap. Germline lookup yields CDR1 LNHDA and CDR2 SQIVND (reference sequence). The CDR3 region has the DNA TGTGCCAGCCTCAGGAGGACCTCTGGAAACACCATATATTTT. It translates to CASLRRTSGNTIYF.

This chain uses TRBV11-2 with TRBJ1-2; D not resolved. The CDR3 spans 13 residues. Germline V gene sequence: CDR1 SGHAT, CDR2 FQNNGV. Trimming pared 1 base from V and 5 bases from J, leaving 8 bases between. CDR3 in amino acids: CASSLGNWYGYTF. The CDR3 DNA reads TGTGCCAGCAGCTTAGGCAACTGGTATGGCTACACCTTC.

The genes are TRBV6-5 and TRBJ2-5; 9 bases fit TRBD1. V lost 4 bases to trimming and J lost 4 bases; unmatched junction nucleotides: 7. Germline V CDR1 and CDR2: MNHEY, SVGAGI. This CDR3 has 15 amino acids. The CDR3: CASSLTGGHGETQYF. CDR3 nucleotides: TGTGCCAGCAGTTTAACAGGGGGCCACGGAGAGACCCAGTACTTC.

This clone was recorded once. The chain couples TRBV7-8 to TRBJ2-5; TRBD1 agrees at 9 bases. Per the germline V gene, CDR1 is SGHVS and CDR2 is FQNEAQ. There are 14 residues in the CDR3. V lost 4 bases and J lost 5; bases outside the gene matches: 5. CDR3 region: CASSSRDREETQYF. The CDR3 DNA reads as TGTGCCAGCAGCTCCCGGGACAGGGAGGAGACCCAGTACTTC.

The chain is built from TRBV2 and TRBJ2-5; TRBD1 matches 12 bases. CDR1 is SNHLY, CDR2 FYNNEI, per germline. This CDR3 is built from 16 residues. Losses at the gene ends were 1 base for V and 4 bases for J; bases not matched to a gene: 4. The CDR3 DNA reads as TGTGCCAGCAGTGAAGTGGGACAGGGGGCAGGAGAGACCCAGTACTTC. As protein: CASSEVGQGAGETQYF.

The chain recombines TRBV9 with TRBJ2-2; 7 bases agree with TRBD2. Unmatched junction bases numbered 4, after V lost 1 base and J lost 4 bases. This CDR3 contains 15 residues. Looked up from germline, CDR1 is SGDLS and CDR2 is YYNGEE. The CDR3 loop reads CASSVLASGTGELFF. The CDR3 DNA reads as TGTGCCAGCAGCGTACTGGCTAGCGGCACCGGGGAGCTGTTTTTT.

This sequence joins TRBV7-2 and TRBJ1-2; weak D call: TRBD1 (6 bases). Germline CDR1 SGHTA, CDR2 FQGNSA. This CDR3 contains 15 residues. V shed 5 bases and J shed 2 bases, with 15 bases lying between them. CDR3 sequence reads: CASSLGSGTNYGYTF. DNA for the CDR3: TGTGCCAGCAGCCTCGGCAGCGGGACAAACTATGGCTACACCTTC.

The chain combines TRBV30 with TRBJ2-5; 8 bases are a match to TRBD2. The better agreement between TRBJ2-7 and the DNA end casts doubt on the J call. There are 14 residues in the CDR3. CDR1 is GTSNPN and CDR2 is SVGIG in the germline V gene (reference sequence). CDR3 DNA sequence: TGTGCCTGGAATGGCGGGAGGAGCTCCTACGAGCAGTACTTC. This sequence encodes CAWNGGRSSYEQYF.

J is TRBJ1-5 and V is TRBV4-2; the match to TRBD1 covers 12 bases. CDR3 length equals 15 residues. Germline V CDR1 and CDR2: LGHNA, YNFKEQ. V lost 5 bases to trimming and J lost 6 bases; unmatched junction nucleotides: 5. CDR3 sequence reads: CASSGGTGGTQPQHF. In DNA, the CDR3 is TGTGCCAGCAGCGGTGGGACAGGGGGCACTCAGCCCCAGCATTTT.